The present entry profiles one TCR beta chain with its context. Its antigen target is currently unknown. Qualities for individual bases were not recorded, and no much larger clone is one base off. This specimen includes other DNA sequences encoding the same CDR3. Using the deep immunoSEQ assay, multiplex PCR amplified TCR CDR3 regions from genomic DNA. Extracted genomic DNA from each cell subset was distributed evenly across all wells of several immunoSEQ 96-well plates, and each plate was treated as a replicate. For sorted subsets, 150 to 200 ng genomic DNA, equal to tens of thousands of T cell genomes, was loaded into each replicate PCR. The purified libraries were quantified using a Qubit 3.0 fluorometer, sized with a Bioanalyzer 2100, and then quantified again using the KAPA Library Quantification kit. Each immunoSEQ 96-well plate was sequenced on its own single-read 150-cycle Illumina NextSeq 550 flow cell. The study's processing was this. The immunoSEQ output contained only junctional sequences without quality scores, so filtering could not match that applied to full-length reads. Sequences were annotated with PyIR, a Python wrapper for IgBLAST v1.9, using IMGT germline references to assign V/J genes and CDR3. Reads with weak V/J assignments (E-value above 1e-6), missing CDR3, stop codons, out-of-frame junctions, or ambiguous translated residues were removed. V3J clonotypes were defined as sequences sharing an identical inferred V gene, J gene, and CDR3 amino acid sequence. Percentage overlap between repertoires was calculated by dividing the number of shared unique clonotypes by the size of the smaller repertoire. Repertoire richness was assessed with RTK rarefaction, the Chao1 estimator, and Recon v2.1 estimates of unobserved clonotypes. OLGA was used to compute generation probabilities for all TCRbeta clonotypes that the gDNA method yielded from a handful of donors. Imported from immuneACCESS, the table was reduced by TCRdb to in-frame sequences with V and J called. These copies leave out some clones; in studies compared against another copy, an unresolved V gene accounts for under half, and the cause of the remainder is not known. V and J calls and clone size follow that table, whereas D and trimming were derived from the DNA. For this sample there are about 2.2 million clones; 80% to 95% appear just once. The ten largest account for less than 2% of the sample.

CD8 naive samples were CD45RO-negative cells positively selected for CCR7, giving a CD45RA+CCR7+ population that excluded TemRA cells. Healthy HIV-negative adults with no recently reported acute infections or vaccinations were included as donors. Every donor was a Caucasian adult living in Nashville, Tennessee, USA. Blood was obtained by leukapheresis, after which PBMCs were separated by Ficoll-Histopaque density gradient centrifugation and cryopreserved in liquid nitrogen vapor phase. Analytical flow cytometry was used to check the purity and quantity of each magnetically sorted T cell population. Genomic DNA was isolated from every sorted fraction and measured by UV absorbance on a Nanodrop 2000c. The CDR3 sequence holds 15 residues, the cysteine and phenylalanine included. Only the CDR3 DNA stays, 45 bases, in frame from base 1. CDR1 and CDR2 are read off the germline V gene as MNHEY and SVGAGI. V trim: 0 bases; J trim: 3 bases; unmatched bases: 2.

This sample is part of a study of shared clonotypes between healthy human individuals (TCRdb year 2020). About the full investigation: The cohort included three men and a couple of women between 18 and 49 years of age. Per donor, three plates each were used for CD4 naive and CD4 memory, two for CD8 naive, and one for CD8 memory. The study deeply sequenced blood TCR repertoires of five healthy adults to estimate repertoire size and the extent of clonotype sharing between individuals. To increase sequencing depth and limit assay-specific biases, different laboratories used diverse techniques to prepare libraries and sequence TCR repertoires. Leukapheresis yielded between about 0.9 and 9.5 billion PBMCs per donor. Here is what the overall study found, with its caveats: Even with the large sequencing depth, rarefaction of the sorted-subset datasets indicated that sequencing was incomplete. Pairwise subsampling led to the expectation that sequencing depth would affect the degree of clonotype sharing among donors. Only blood was sampled, and tissue TCR repertoires likely differ from those in blood. Naive subsets generally had larger estimated clonotype richness than memory subsets did. Because the study included only a small number of donors, the genetic and exposure-history diversity represented was limited. Compared with non-shared clonotypes, clonotypes shared by all four sorted-subset donors had higher generation probabilities. Across a handful of donors, around 5% of naive CD4, approximately 3.6% of naive CD8, 2.3% of memory CD4, and about 0.4% of memory CD8 clonotypes were shared.

The sequence links TRBV6-5 to TRBJ1-2; 9 bases in the junction line up with TRBD1. Sequencing was performed on naive CD8+ T cells from PBMCs. The sample's cell subset or site label, decoded: CD45RA+CCR7+. The origin of this receptor is a man aged 18 to 29 in good health. Some clones in this sample may be carry-over from other donors' samples. DNA sequence: TGTGCCAGCAGTTACTCGGGACAGGGACACTATGGCTACACCTTC. The encoded protein is CASSYSGQGHYGYTF.